These T cell receptor beta chains were read from a single sample in a study of shared clonotypes between healthy human individuals. Data came from immunoSEQ multiplex PCR; TCRdb stores just in-frame clones and leaves some out. The sample holds some 1,100,000 clones; around 78% are singletons and the top ten take 0.5% to 0.6%. Sample: memory CD4+ T cells from PBMCs. The receptors derive from a man aged 18 to 30 in good health. Some clones in this sample may be carry-over from other donors' samples. CDR3s include the opening cysteine and the closing phenylalanine or tryptophan. Clone sizes are given selectively: once, few, many, or a class where the clone is expanded.

clone size	V gene	J gene	CDR3 protein
few	TRBV28	TRBJ1-1	CASRYRNTEAFF
few	TRBV7-3	TRBJ2-7	CASSPRQAGNIYEQYF
NA	TRBV5-1	TRBJ2-3	CASSLSMVTDTQYF
NA	TRBV5-4	TRBJ2-5	CASSAPQETQYF
NA	TRBV7-2	TRBJ2-2	CASSYLAGGHTGELFF
NA	TRBV6-5	TRBJ2-7	CASRLGQGIYEQYF
NA	TRBV5-6	TRBJ1-3	CASSFRTGWGNTIYF
NA	TRBV7-9	TRBJ1-4	CASSPWDRLNEKLFF
NA	TRBV6-5	TRBJ1-1	CASRTLGLMNTEAFF
NA	TRBV28	TRBJ2-2	CASSLLIGELFF
NA	TRBV4-1	TRBJ2-3	CASSHRTGSADTQYF
NA	TRBV5-1	TRBJ2-3	CASSPGGANTQYF
NA	TRBV7-9	TRBJ1-3	CASSPTGLSGNTIYF
few	TRBV30	TRBJ2-5	CAWSVDQVQETQYF
NA	TRBV19	TRBJ2-1	CASKRRESIGDEQFF
NA	TRBV2	TRBJ1-5	CASSVPGQGNGQPQHF
NA	TRBV27	TRBJ2-1	CASSVGLAGVNEQFF
NA	TRBV28	TRBJ1-1	CASSGGQMNTEAFF
NA	TRBV5-1	TRBJ2-3	CASSLGSEGDTQYF
NA	TRBV10-1	TRBJ2-2	CASGANTGELFF
NA	TRBV6-1	TRBJ1-3	CASRPQGGGLGTIYF
NA	TRBV14	TRBJ2-5	CASSRGMETQYF
NA	TRBV9	TRBJ2-7	CASSVVGTVGYEQYF
NA	TRBV29-1	TRBJ1-3	CSVERIETLYSGNTIYF
NA	TRBV5-1	TRBJ2-2	CASSPLTTGELFF
NA	TRBV11-2	TRBJ2-5	CASSWDRGTQYF
NA	TRBV19	TRBJ1-5	CASSMEGSSNQPQHF
NA	TRBV30	TRBJ1-2	CAWTGGVRGGYGYTF
NA	TRBV19	TRBJ1-3	CATDTGSPGNTIYF
once	TRBV28	TRBJ1-4	CASREQGGATNEKLFF
NA	TRBV6-1	TRBJ2-7	CASSEDPGAGQYF